Listed below are T cell receptor beta chains from one sample, sequenced in a study of T cell responses to AZD1222 COVID-19 vaccine. Libraries were prepared by immunoSEQ multiplex PCR; TCRdb keeps only in-frame clonotypes and omits some of them. The top ten clones hold around a tenth of a sample with about 180,000 clones, 88% of them seen once. Source: peripheral blood, taken 28 days after the second AZD1222 dose. Source of these receptors: an adult who received the AZD1222 COVID-19 vaccine. The CDR3 runs from the conserved cysteine through the conserved F or W. Each record gives: D gene, CDR3 length, clone size, J gene, V gene, CDR3 protein, CDR3 DNA. A D gene is named only where the DNA matches it firmly. Only some rows state a clone size, as once, few, many or a class for expanded clones.

d_gene: TRBD1
len: 16
abundance: NA
j_gene: TRBJ1-5
v_gene: TRBV7-2
CDR3aa: CASSLGGTGAHQPQHF
CDR3nt: TGTGCCAGCAGCTTAGGCGGGACAGGCGCCCATCAGCCCCAGCATTTT

d_gene: NA
len: 16
abundance: NA
j_gene: TRBJ2-2
v_gene: TRBV28
CDR3aa: CASTFRVWGTGRELFF
CDR3nt: TGTGCCAGCACCTTTCGTGTTTGGGGGACCGGGCGGGAGCTGTTTTTT

d_gene: TRBD1
len: 15
abundance: NA
j_gene: TRBJ1-5
v_gene: TRBV7-2
CDR3aa: CASSLFGQGNQPQHF
CDR3nt: TGTGCCAGCAGCCTTTTTGGACAGGGCAATCAGCCCCAGCATTTT

d_gene: NA
len: 15
abundance: once
j_gene: TRBJ1-4
v_gene: TRBV21-1
CDR3aa: CASSKVLGRGEKLFF
CDR3nt: TGTGCCAGCAGCAAAGTACTGGGGCGGGGTGAAAAACTGTTTTTT

d_gene: NA
len: 10
abundance: NA
j_gene: TRBJ1-1
v_gene: TRBV29-1
CDR3aa: CSVSNTEAFF
CDR3nt: TGCAGCGTGTCTAACACTGAAGCTTTCTTT

d_gene: NA
len: 14
abundance: NA
j_gene: TRBJ2-3
v_gene: TRBV30
CDR3aa: CAWSPGTGTDTQYF
CDR3nt: TGTGCCTGGAGTCCGGGGACGGGCACAGATACGCAGTATTTT

d_gene: NA
len: 12
abundance: NA
j_gene: TRBJ1-1
v_gene: TRBV6-6
CDR3aa: CASSPWNTEAFF
CDR3nt: TGTGCCAGCAGTCCCTGGAACACTGAAGCTTTCTTT

d_gene: NA
len: 14
abundance: NA
j_gene: TRBJ2-7
v_gene: TRBV5-1
CDR3aa: CASSPGTGTYEQYF
CDR3nt: TGCGCCAGCTCGCCTGGGACGGGGACTTACGAGCAGTACTTC

d_gene: NA
len: 15
abundance: NA
j_gene: TRBJ2-7
v_gene: TRBV7-2
CDR3aa: CASSLERGGGYEQYF
CDR3nt: TGTGCCAGCAGCTTAGAACGAGGGGGAGGGTACGAGCAGTACTTC

d_gene: NA
len: 16
abundance: NA
j_gene: TRBJ2-7
v_gene: TRBV4-2
CDR3aa: CASSQAGRTGSYEQYF
CDR3nt: TGTGCCAGCAGCCAAGCGGGGCGGACGGGGTCCTACGAGCAGTACTTC

d_gene: NA
len: 13
abundance: NA
j_gene: TRBJ1-5
v_gene: TRBV7-6
CDR3aa: CASSLSPGQPQHF
CDR3nt: TGTGCCAGCAGCTTAAGTCCGGGTCAGCCCCAGCATTTT

d_gene: NA
len: 15
abundance: NA
j_gene: TRBJ1-4
v_gene: TRBV4-1
CDR3aa: CASSAPTKGNEKLFF
CDR3nt: TGCGCCAGCAGCGCCCCGACAAAGGGTAATGAAAAACTGTTTTTT

d_gene: TRBD1
len: 15
abundance: NA
j_gene: TRBJ1-4
v_gene: TRBV6-5
CDR3aa: CASSRDRGREEKLFF
CDR3nt: TGTGCCAGCAGCCGCGACAGGGGCCGGGAGGAAAAACTGTTTTTT

d_gene: NA
len: 15
abundance: NA
j_gene: TRBJ2-6
v_gene: TRBV5-4
CDR3aa: CASSLGDAGANVLTF
CDR3nt: TGTGCCAGCAGCCTGGGGGACGCTGGGGCCAACGTCCTGACTTTC

d_gene: NA
len: 13
abundance: few
j_gene: TRBJ1-4
v_gene: TRBV7-7
CDR3aa: CASSFTAGEKLFF
CDR3nt: TGTGCTAGCAGCTTTACAGCGGGTGAAAAACTGTTTTTT

d_gene: NA
len: 14
abundance: few
j_gene: TRBJ1-1
v_gene: TRBV19
CDR3aa: CASNLDRMNTEAFF
CDR3nt: TGTGCCAGTAACCTGGACAGAATGAACACTGAAGCTTTCTTT

d_gene: NA
len: 15
abundance: NA
j_gene: TRBJ2-2
v_gene: TRBV6-2/TRBV6-3
CDR3aa: CASSYSNRVSGELFF
CDR3nt: TGTGCCAGCAGTTACTCGAACAGGGTCTCCGGGGAGCTGTTTTTT

d_gene: NA
len: 14
abundance: NA
j_gene: TRBJ2-5
v_gene: TRBV7-9
CDR3aa: CASRSRDAQETQYF
CDR3nt: TGTGCCAGCAGGTCCCGGGACGCACAAGAGACCCAGTACTTC

d_gene: NA
len: 13
abundance: NA
j_gene: TRBJ1-4
v_gene: TRBV25-1
CDR3aa: CASSGRSNEKLFF
CDR3nt: TGTGCCAGCAGTGGACGATCTAATGAAAAACTGTTTTTT

d_gene: TRBD1
len: 15
abundance: NA
j_gene: TRBJ1-1
v_gene: TRBV10-3
CDR3aa: CAISASGQLNTEAFF
CDR3nt: TGTGCCATCAGTGCCTCGGGACAGTTGAACACTGAAGCTTTCTTT

d_gene: NA
len: 14
abundance: NA
j_gene: TRBJ1-1
v_gene: TRBV9
CDR3aa: CASSVAQYGTEAFF
CDR3nt: TGTGCCAGCAGCGTAGCACAGTACGGCACTGAAGCTTTCTTT

d_gene: NA
len: 12
abundance: NA
j_gene: TRBJ1-3
v_gene: TRBV28
CDR3aa: CASSLLSNTIYF
CDR3nt: TGTGCCAGCAGTTTATTGTCTAACACCATATATTTT

d_gene: TRBD2
len: 16
abundance: NA
j_gene: TRBJ2-3
v_gene: TRBV24-1
CDR3aa: CATSAAAAGVTDTQYF
CDR3nt: TGTGCCACCAGTGCCGCTGCAGCGGGGGTTACAGATACGCAGTATTTT

d_gene: NA
len: 16
abundance: once
j_gene: TRBJ1-3
v_gene: TRBV28
CDR3aa: CASSTTGPSSGNTIYF
CDR3nt: TGTGCCAGCAGCACGACAGGACCGAGCTCTGGAAACACCATATATTTT

d_gene: TRBD2
len: 14
abundance: NA
j_gene: TRBJ2-1
v_gene: TRBV24-1
CDR3aa: CATKSAGAYNEQFF
CDR3nt: TGTGCCACCAAGTCCGCGGGGGCCTACAATGAGCAGTTCTTC

d_gene: NA
len: 13
abundance: NA
j_gene: TRBJ1-1
v_gene: TRBV7-8
CDR3aa: CASVLQRNTEAFF
CDR3nt: TGTGCCAGCGTTTTACAGAGGAACACTGAAGCTTTCTTT

d_gene: TRBD1
len: 14
abundance: NA
j_gene: TRBJ2-7
v_gene: TRBV3-1/TRBV3-2
CDR3aa: CASRRTGSSYEQYF
CDR3nt: TGTGCCAGCAGAAGGACAGGGAGCTCCTACGAGCAGTACTTC

d_gene: TRBD1
len: 17
abundance: NA
j_gene: TRBJ1-2
v_gene: TRBV28
CDR3aa: CASRIGGTGGSNYGYTF
CDR3nt: TGTGCCAGCAGGATCGGGGGGACAGGGGGCTCTAACTATGGCTACACCTTC

d_gene: TRBD1
len: 17
abundance: NA
j_gene: TRBJ2-7
v_gene: TRBV5-4
CDR3aa: CASSLAAGQGGFYEQYF
CDR3nt: TGTGCCAGCAGCTTGGCCGCGGGACAGGGTGGGTTCTACGAGCAGTACTTC

d_gene: NA
len: 13
abundance: NA
j_gene: TRBJ1-2
v_gene: TRBV12-3/TRBV12-4
CDR3aa: CASSWGRDYGYTF
CDR3nt: TGTGCCAGCAGTTGGGGCAGGGACTATGGCTACACCTTC

d_gene: TRBD1
len: 17
abundance: NA
j_gene: TRBJ1-5
v_gene: TRBV28
CDR3aa: CASRSYWTGGSDQPQHF
CDR3nt: TGTGCCAGCAGGTCTTATTGGACAGGGGGCTCAGATCAGCCCCAGCATTTT

d_gene: NA
len: 18
abundance: NA
j_gene: TRBJ1-2
v_gene: TRBV27
CDR3aa: CASRTLVPLGEWGYGYTF
CDR3nt: TGTGCCAGCAGAACTCTTGTTCCGTTGGGGGAATGGGGCTATGGCTACACCTTC

d_gene: NA
len: 11
abundance: few
j_gene: TRBJ2-2
v_gene: TRBV2
CDR3aa: CASKGTGELFF
CDR3nt: TGTGCCAGCAAGGGCACCGGGGAGCTGTTTTTT

d_gene: NA
len: 14
abundance: NA
j_gene: TRBJ1-1
v_gene: TRBV6-5
CDR3aa: CASSRHSRNTEAFF
CDR3nt: TGTGCCAGCAGTCGCCACTCACGGAACACTGAAGCTTTCTTT

d_gene: TRBD2
len: 16
abundance: NA
j_gene: TRBJ2-3
v_gene: TRBV7-6
CDR3aa: CASSSLAGGITDTQYF
CDR3nt: TGTGCCAGCAGCTCACTAGCGGGGGGCATCACAGATACGCAGTATTTT

d_gene: NA
len: 13
abundance: NA
j_gene: TRBJ1-1
v_gene: TRBV12-3/TRBV12-4
CDR3aa: CASSMKRNTEAFF
CDR3nt: TGTGCCAGCAGCATGAAAAGGAACACTGAAGCTTTCTTT

d_gene: NA
len: 13
abundance: NA
j_gene: TRBJ1-1
v_gene: TRBV28
CDR3aa: CASTKGGSTEAFF
CDR3nt: TGTGCCAGCACCAAAGGGGGATCCACTGAAGCTTTCTTT

d_gene: NA
len: 13
abundance: NA
j_gene: TRBJ1-2
v_gene: TRBV18
CDR3aa: CASSPLDVYGYTF
CDR3nt: TGTGCCAGCTCACCACTGGATGTTTATGGCTACACCTTC

d_gene: NA
len: 15
abundance: NA
j_gene: TRBJ2-1
v_gene: TRBV5-5
CDR3aa: CASSLEEGTYNEQFF
CDR3nt: TGTGCCAGCAGCTTGGAGGAGGGTACCTACAATGAGCAGTTCTTC

d_gene: NA
len: 15
abundance: NA
j_gene: TRBJ1-2
v_gene: TRBV5-6
CDR3aa: CASSFLDNKSYGYTF
CDR3nt: TGTGCCAGCAGCTTTCTGGACAACAAAAGCTATGGCTACACCTTC

d_gene: NA
len: 13
abundance: NA
j_gene: TRBJ1-2
v_gene: TRBV27
CDR3aa: CASSLRDGYGYTF
CDR3nt: TGTGCCAGCAGTCTCCGGGACGGCTATGGCTACACCTTC

d_gene: NA
len: 14
abundance: NA
j_gene: TRBJ2-2
v_gene: TRBV7-2
CDR3aa: CASSLGVKAGELFF
CDR3nt: TGTGCCAGCAGCTTAGGGGTCAAGGCCGGGGAGCTGTTTTTT

d_gene: NA
len: 13
abundance: NA
j_gene: TRBJ1-2
v_gene: TRBV4-1
CDR3aa: CASSPGPFGGYTF
CDR3nt: TGCGCCAGCAGCCCGGGACCCTTTGGAGGCTACACCTTC

d_gene: TRBD1
len: 14
abundance: NA
j_gene: TRBJ1-1
v_gene: TRBV18
CDR3aa: CASSPGQGRVWAFF
CDR3nt: TGTGCCAGCTCACCGGGACAGGGGAGGGTCTGGGCTTTCTTT

d_gene: NA
len: 12
abundance: NA
j_gene: TRBJ1-1
v_gene: TRBV30
CDR3aa: CAWGHELTEAFF
CDR3nt: TGTGCCTGGGGACATGAGCTCACTGAAGCTTTCTTT

d_gene: NA
len: 14
abundance: NA
j_gene: TRBJ1-1
v_gene: TRBV5-8
CDR3aa: CASSLTGTNTEAFF
CDR3nt: TGTGCCAGCAGCCTAACCGGGACGAACACTGAAGCTTTCTTT

d_gene: TRBD1
len: 13
abundance: few
j_gene: TRBJ1-4
v_gene: TRBV5-1
CDR3aa: CASRRGQNEKLFF
CDR3nt: TGCGCCAGCAGAAGGGGGCAGAATGAAAAACTGTTTTTT

d_gene: TRBD2
len: 16
abundance: NA
j_gene: TRBJ2-1
v_gene: TRBV7-7
CDR3aa: CASSSTSGGAYNEQFF
CDR3nt: TGTGCCAGCAGCTCCACTAGCGGGGGGGCCTACAATGAGCAGTTCTTC

d_gene: NA
len: 15
abundance: few
j_gene: TRBJ1-2
v_gene: TRBV5-6
CDR3aa: CASSLSGASAYGYTF
CDR3nt: TGTGCCAGCAGCTTGTCTGGGGCAAGCGCCTATGGCTACACCTTC

d_gene: NA
len: 15
abundance: NA
j_gene: TRBJ1-5
v_gene: TRBV28
CDR3aa: CASSRGRDSNQPQHF
CDR3nt: TGTGCCAGCAGCAGAGGACGGGATAGCAATCAGCCCCAGCATTTT

d_gene: NA
len: 16
abundance: once
j_gene: TRBJ1-2
v_gene: TRBV28
CDR3aa: CASSSGPIGGNYGYTF
CDR3nt: TGTGCCAGCAGTTCGGGGCCAATCGGGGGAAACTATGGCTACACCTTC

d_gene: TRBD1
len: 15
abundance: once
j_gene: TRBJ1-5
v_gene: TRBV18
CDR3aa: CASSPVQGANQPQHF
CDR3nt: TGTGCCAGCTCACCAGTACAGGGGGCCAATCAGCCCCAGCATTTT

d_gene: TRBD1
len: 12
abundance: NA
j_gene: TRBJ2-7
v_gene: TRBV19
CDR3aa: CASSIRGQKQYF
CDR3nt: TGTGCCAGTAGTATCAGGGGGCAAAAGCAGTACTTC

d_gene: NA
len: 16
abundance: NA
j_gene: TRBJ1-2
v_gene: TRBV7-2
CDR3aa: CASSVTTARLDYGYTF
CDR3nt: TGTGCCAGCAGCGTAACGACAGCCCGGCTAGACTATGGCTACACCTTC

d_gene: NA
len: 14
abundance: NA
j_gene: TRBJ1-3
v_gene: TRBV5-1
CDR3aa: CASSPQASGNTIYF
CDR3nt: TGCGCCAGCAGCCCGCAGGCCTCTGGAAACACCATATATTTT

d_gene: NA
len: 15
abundance: NA
j_gene: TRBJ2-4
v_gene: TRBV7-3
CDR3aa: CASSLTGLAKNIQYF
CDR3nt: TGTGCCAGCAGCTTAACGGGACTAGCCAAAAACATTCAGTACTTC

d_gene: NA
len: 15
abundance: NA
j_gene: TRBJ1-1
v_gene: TRBV19
CDR3aa: CASAALPGGGTEAFF
CDR3nt: TGTGCCAGTGCCGCCTTGCCGGGAGGCGGCACTGAAGCTTTCTTT

d_gene: NA
len: 13
abundance: NA
j_gene: TRBJ2-1
v_gene: TRBV19
CDR3aa: CASSIGVNNEQFF
CDR3nt: TGTGCCAGTAGTATAGGGGTGAACAATGAGCAGTTCTTC

d_gene: NA
len: 13
abundance: NA
j_gene: TRBJ1-1
v_gene: TRBV3-1/TRBV3-2
CDR3aa: CASSQGANTEAFF
CDR3nt: TGTGCCAGCAGCCAAGGGGCGAACACTGAAGCTTTCTTT